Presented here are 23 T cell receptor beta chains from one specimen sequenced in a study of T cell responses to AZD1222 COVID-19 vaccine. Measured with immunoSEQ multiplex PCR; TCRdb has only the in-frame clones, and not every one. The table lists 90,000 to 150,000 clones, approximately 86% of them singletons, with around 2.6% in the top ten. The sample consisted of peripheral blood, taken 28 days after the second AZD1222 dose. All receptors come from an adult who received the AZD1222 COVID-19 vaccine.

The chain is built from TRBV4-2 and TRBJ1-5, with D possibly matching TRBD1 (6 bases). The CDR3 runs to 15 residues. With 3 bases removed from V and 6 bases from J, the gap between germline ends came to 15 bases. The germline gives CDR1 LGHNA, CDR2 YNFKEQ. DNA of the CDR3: TGTGCCAGCAGCCAGTTCAGGGGAGCGAGTCAGCCCCAGCATTTT. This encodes CASSQFRGASQPQHF.

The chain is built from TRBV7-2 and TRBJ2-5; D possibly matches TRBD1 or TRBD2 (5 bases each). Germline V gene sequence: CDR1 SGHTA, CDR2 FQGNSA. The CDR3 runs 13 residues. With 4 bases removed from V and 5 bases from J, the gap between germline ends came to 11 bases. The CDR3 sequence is CASSWGNRETQYF. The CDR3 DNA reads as TGTGCCAGCAGCTGGGGGAATCGGGAGACCCAGTACTTC.

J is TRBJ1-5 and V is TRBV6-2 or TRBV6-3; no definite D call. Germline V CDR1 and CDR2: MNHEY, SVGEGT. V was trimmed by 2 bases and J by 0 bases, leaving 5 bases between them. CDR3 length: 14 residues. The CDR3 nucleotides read TGTGCCAGCAGTTACATGAATAGCAATCAGCCCCAGCATTTT. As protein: CASSYMNSNQPQHF.

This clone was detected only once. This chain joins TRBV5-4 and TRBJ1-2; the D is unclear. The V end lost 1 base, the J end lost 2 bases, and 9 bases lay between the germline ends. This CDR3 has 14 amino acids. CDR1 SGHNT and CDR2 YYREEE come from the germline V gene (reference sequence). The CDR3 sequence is CASSLLSSNYGYTF. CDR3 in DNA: TGTGCCAGCAGCTTGCTAAGCTCGAACTATGGCTACACCTTC.

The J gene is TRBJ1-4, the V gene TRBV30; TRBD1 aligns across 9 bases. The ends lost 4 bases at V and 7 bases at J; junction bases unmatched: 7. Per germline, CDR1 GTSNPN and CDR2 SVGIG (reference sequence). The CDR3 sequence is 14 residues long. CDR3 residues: CAWKTGTGSEKLFF. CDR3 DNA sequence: TGTGCCTGGAAAACCGGGACAGGGAGTGAAAAACTGTTTTTT.

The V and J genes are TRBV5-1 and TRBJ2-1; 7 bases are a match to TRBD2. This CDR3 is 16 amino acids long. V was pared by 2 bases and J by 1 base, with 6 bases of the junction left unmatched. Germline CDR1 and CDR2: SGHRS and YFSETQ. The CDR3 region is CASSLSGAGSYNEQFF. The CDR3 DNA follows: TGCGCCAGCAGCTTAAGCGGGGCGGGGTCCTACAATGAGCAGTTCTTC.

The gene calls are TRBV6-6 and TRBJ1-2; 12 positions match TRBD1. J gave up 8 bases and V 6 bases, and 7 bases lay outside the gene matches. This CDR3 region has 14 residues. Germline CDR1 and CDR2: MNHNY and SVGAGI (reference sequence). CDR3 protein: CASSEGQGARGYTF. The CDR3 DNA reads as TGTGCCAGCAGCGAGGGACAGGGGGCGAGGGGCTACACCTTC.

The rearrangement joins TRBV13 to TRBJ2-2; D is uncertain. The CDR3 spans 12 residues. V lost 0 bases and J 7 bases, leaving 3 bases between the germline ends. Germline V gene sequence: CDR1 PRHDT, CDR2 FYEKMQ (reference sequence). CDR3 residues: CASSLGVGELFF. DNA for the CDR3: TGTGCCAGCAGCTTAGGGGTCGGGGAGCTGTTTTTT.

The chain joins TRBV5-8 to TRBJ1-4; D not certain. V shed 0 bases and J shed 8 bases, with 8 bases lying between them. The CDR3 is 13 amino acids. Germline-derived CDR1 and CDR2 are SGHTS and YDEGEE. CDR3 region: CASSLARGEKLFF. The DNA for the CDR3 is TGTGCCAGCAGCTTGGCGCGAGGGGAAAAACTGTTTTTT.

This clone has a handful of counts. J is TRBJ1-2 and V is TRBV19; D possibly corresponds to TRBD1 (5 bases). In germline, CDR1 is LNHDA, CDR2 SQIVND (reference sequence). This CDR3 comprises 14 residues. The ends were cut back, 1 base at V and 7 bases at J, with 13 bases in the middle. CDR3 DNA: TGTGCCAGTAGTATAGCCCCAGGGAATCTTGGCTACACCTTC. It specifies CASSIAPGNLGYTF.

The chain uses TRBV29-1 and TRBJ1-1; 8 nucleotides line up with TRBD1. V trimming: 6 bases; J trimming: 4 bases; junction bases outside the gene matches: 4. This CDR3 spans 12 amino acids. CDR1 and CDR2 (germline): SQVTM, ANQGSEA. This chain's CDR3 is CSVRTGFTEAFF. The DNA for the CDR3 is TGCAGCGTACGGACAGGGTTCACTGAAGCTTTCTTT.

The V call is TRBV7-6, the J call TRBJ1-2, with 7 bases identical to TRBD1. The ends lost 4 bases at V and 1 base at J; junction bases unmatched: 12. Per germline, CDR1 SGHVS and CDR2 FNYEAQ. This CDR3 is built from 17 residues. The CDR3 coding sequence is TGTGCCAGCAGCTCCCGACAGGGTGTGAGGGATAACTATGGCTACACCTTC. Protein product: CASSSRQGVRDNYGYTF.

DNA for the CDR3: TGTGCCAGCAGTCATTCCCCGAGGGCTCGGGACACTGAAGCTTTCTTT. This gives the protein CASSHSPRARDTEAFF. The J gene is TRBJ1-1, the V gene TRBV28; no definite D call. The CDR3 consists of 16 residues. Trimming took 5 bases from V and 3 from J, leaving 19 bases between them. CDR1 and CDR2 from the germline V gene are MDHEN and SYDVKM. Drawing the rest from reference TRBV28 and TRBJ1-1, the complete variable domain is DVKVTQSSRYLVKRTGEKVFLECVQDMDHENMFWYRQDPGLGLRLIYFSYDVKMKEKGDIPEGYSVSREKKERFSLILESASTNQTSMYLCASSHSPRARDTEAFFGQGTRLTVV.

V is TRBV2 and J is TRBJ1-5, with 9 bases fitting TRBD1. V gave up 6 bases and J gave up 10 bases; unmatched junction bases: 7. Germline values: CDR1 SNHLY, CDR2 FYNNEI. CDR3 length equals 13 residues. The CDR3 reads CASRRDRVNPQHF. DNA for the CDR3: TGTGCCAGCAGAAGGGACAGGGTTAATCCCCAGCATTTT.

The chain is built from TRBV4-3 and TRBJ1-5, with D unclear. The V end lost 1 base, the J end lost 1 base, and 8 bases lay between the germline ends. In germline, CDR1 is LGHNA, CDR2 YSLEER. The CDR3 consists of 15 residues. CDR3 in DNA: TGCGCCAGCAGCCAAGTCCTAGGGAGCAATCAGCCCCAGCATTTT. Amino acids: CASSQVLGSNQPQHF.

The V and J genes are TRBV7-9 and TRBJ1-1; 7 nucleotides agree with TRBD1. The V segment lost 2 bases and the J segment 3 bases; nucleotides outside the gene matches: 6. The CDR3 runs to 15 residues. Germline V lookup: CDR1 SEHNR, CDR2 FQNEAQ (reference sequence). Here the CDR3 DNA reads TGTGCCAGCAGCTTATCTGGACAGGTGGACACTGAAGCTTTCTTT. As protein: CASSLSGQVDTEAFF.

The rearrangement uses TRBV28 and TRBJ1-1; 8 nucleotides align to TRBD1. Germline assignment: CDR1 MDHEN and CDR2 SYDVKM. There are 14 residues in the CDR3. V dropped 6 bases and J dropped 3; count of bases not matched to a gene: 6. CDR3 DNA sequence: TGTGCCAGCAGACAAGGACAGGGATACACTGAAGCTTTCTTT. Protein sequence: CASRQGQGYTEAFF.

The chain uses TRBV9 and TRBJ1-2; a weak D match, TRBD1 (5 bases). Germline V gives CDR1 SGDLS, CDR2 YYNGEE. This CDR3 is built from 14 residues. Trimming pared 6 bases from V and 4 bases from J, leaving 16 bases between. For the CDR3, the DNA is TGTGCCAGCATGAGCGGGGGAGGGAGCTATGGCTACACCTTC. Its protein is CASMSGGGSYGYTF.

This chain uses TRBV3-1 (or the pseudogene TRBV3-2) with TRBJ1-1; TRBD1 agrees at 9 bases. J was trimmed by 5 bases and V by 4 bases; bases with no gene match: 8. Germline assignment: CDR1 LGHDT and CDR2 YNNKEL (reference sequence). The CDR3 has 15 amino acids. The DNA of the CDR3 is TGTGCCAGCAGCCCCCCCGACAGGGGGGGAACTGAAGCTTTCTTT. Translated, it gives CASSPPDRGGTEAFF.

CDR3 nucleotides: TGTGCCAGTAGTTTTAGAGATGAAAAACTGTTTTTT. Translating it yields CASSFRDEKLFF. The gene calls are TRBV19 and TRBJ1-4; no reliable D call. The CDR3 contains 12 residues. Trimming left V 5 bases short and J 6 bases short, with 7 bases between. Germline V CDR1 and CDR2: LNHDA, SQIVND (reference sequence).

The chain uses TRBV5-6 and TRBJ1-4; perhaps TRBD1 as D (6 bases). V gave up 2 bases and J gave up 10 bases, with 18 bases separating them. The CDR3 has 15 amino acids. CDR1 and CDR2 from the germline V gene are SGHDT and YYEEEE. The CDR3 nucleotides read TGTGCCAGCAGCTTCATGTCAGGGGAGCAAGTAAAACTGTTTTTT. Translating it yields CASSFMSGEQVKLFF.

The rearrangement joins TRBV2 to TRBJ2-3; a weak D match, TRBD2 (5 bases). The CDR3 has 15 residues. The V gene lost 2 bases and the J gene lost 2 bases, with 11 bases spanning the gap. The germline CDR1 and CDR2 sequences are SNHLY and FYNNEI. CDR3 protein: CASSELLGFTDTQYF. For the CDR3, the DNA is TGTGCCAGCAGTGAACTACTAGGTTTCACAGATACGCAGTATTTT.

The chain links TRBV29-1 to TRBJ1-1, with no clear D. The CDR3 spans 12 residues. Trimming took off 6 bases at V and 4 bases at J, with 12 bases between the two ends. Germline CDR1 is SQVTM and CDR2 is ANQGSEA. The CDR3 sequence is CSVFDSATEAFF. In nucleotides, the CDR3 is TGCAGCGTCTTCGACTCGGCCACTGAAGCTTTCTTT.